This TCR beta chain was sequenced during a study of tumor and adjacent non-tumor tissue in lung cancer. Findings of the study overall: Shorter survival was associated with higher TCR diversity in tumors.

Three rounds of nested PCR, following a modified ARM-PCR protocol, produced the TCRbeta library. TCRdb itself ran the multiplex PCR reads through MiXCR, one entry per CDR3 protein. Of about 81,000 distinct CDR3 sequences listed, 72% were seen once; the top ten hold approximately 10%. Comment on this clonotype: The antigen remains undetermined.

The template was RNA from unsorted bulk tissue. In germline, CDR1 is MRHNA, CDR2 SNTAGT. The V end lost 4 bases, the J end lost 6 bases, and 14 bases lay between the germline ends. This CDR3 spans 14 amino acids. The sequenced sample consisted of lung tumor tissue. V is TRBV6-4 and J is TRBJ2-3; no definite D call. The source is a woman in her thirties or forties with non-small cell lung cancer. The CDR3 sequence is CASSANSPLDTQYF. The DNA for the CDR3 is TGTGCCAGCAGTGCGAACAGCCCGCTCGATACGCAGTATTTT.